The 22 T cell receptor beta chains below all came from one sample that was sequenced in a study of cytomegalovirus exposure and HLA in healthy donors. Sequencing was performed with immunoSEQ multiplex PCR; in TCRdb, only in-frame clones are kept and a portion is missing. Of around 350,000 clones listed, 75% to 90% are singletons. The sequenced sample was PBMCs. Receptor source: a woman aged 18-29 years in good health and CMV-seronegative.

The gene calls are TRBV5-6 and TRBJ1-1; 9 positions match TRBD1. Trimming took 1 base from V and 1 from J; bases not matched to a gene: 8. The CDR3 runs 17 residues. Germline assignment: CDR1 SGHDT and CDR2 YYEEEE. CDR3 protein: CASSLWTGVFRNTEAFF. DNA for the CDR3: TGTGCCAGCAGCTTGTGGACAGGGGTTTTTAGGAACACTGAAGCTTTCTTT.

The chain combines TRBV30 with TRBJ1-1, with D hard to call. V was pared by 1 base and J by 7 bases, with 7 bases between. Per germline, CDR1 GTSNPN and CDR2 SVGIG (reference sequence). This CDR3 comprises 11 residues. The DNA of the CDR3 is TGTGCCTGGAGTGGCGTATTTGAAGCTTTCTTT. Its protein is CAWSGVFEAFF.

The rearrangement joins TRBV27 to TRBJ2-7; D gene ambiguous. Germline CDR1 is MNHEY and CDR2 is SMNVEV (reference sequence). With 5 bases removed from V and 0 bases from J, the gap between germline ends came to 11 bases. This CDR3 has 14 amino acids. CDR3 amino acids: CASSPDRSSYEQYF. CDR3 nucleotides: TGTGCCAGCAGTCCTGACCGGAGCTCCTACGAGCAGTACTTC.

The CDR3 loop is CATSRDRTGGNTIYF. The CDR3 DNA is TGTGCCACCAGCAGAGATAGGACAGGGGGAAACACCATATATTTT. V and J are TRBV15 and TRBJ1-3; 8 bases are shared with TRBD1. The germline V gene encodes CDR1 LNHNV and CDR2 YYDKDF (reference sequence). This CDR3 has 15 amino acids. The V gene end was trimmed by 0 bases and the J gene end by 4 bases; junction bases not matched to a gene: 2.

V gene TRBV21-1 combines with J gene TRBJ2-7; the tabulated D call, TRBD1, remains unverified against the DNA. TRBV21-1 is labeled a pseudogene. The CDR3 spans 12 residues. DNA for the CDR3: TGTGCCAGCGGGGGCCTCCGTTTGGAGCAGTACTTC. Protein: CASGGLRLEQYF.

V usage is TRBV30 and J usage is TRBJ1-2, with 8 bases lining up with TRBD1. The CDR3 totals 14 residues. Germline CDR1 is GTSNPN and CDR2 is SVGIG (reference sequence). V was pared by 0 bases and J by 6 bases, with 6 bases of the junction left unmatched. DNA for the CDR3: TGTGCCTGGAGTGTAGACAGGGGTGGAGATGGCTACACCTTC. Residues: CAWSVDRGGDGYTF.

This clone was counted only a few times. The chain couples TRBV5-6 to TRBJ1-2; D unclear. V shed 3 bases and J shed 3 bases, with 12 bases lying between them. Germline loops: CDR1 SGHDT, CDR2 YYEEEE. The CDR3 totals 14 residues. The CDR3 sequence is CASSSEVEHYGYTF. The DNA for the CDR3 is TGTGCCAGCAGCTCAGAGGTCGAACACTATGGCTACACCTTC.

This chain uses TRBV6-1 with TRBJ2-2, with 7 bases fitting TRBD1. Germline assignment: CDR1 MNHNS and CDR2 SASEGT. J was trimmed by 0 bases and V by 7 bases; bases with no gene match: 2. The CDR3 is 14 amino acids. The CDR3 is CASKGTANTGELFF. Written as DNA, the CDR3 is TGTGCCAGCAAAGGGACAGCGAACACCGGGGAGCTGTTTTTT.

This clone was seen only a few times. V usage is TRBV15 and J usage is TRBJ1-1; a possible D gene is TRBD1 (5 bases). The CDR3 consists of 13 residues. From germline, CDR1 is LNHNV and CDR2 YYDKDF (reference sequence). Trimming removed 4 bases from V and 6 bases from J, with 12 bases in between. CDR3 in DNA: TGTGCCACCAGCACCCCGTGGGGGGCTGAAGCTTTCTTT. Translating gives CATSTPWGAEAFF.

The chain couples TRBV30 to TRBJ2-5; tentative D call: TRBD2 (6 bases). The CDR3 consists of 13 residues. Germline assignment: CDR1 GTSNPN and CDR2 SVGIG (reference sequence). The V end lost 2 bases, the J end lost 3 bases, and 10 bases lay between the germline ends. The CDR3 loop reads CAWSSGTEETQYF. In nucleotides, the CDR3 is TGTGCCTGGAGTTCGGGGACTGAAGAGACCCAGTACTTC.

The CDR3 reads CASSPEAGARGYTF. The DNA for the CDR3 is TGTGCCAGCTCACCGGAGGCGGGGGCGCGAGGCTACACCTTC. V gene TRBV18 combines with J gene TRBJ1-2; possible D gene TRBD1, 6 bases. The CDR3 is made up of 14 amino acids. Deletions cut 3 bases from V and 8 bases from J, with 16 bases between. Germline CDR1 reads KGHSH; CDR2 reads LQKENI.

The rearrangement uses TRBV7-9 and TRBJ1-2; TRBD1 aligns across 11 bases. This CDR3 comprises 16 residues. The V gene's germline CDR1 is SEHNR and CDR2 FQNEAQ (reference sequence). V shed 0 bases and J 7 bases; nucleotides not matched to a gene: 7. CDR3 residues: CASSLAYRDRGFGYTF. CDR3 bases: TGTGCCAGCAGCTTAGCTTACCGGGACAGGGGGTTTGGCTACACCTTC. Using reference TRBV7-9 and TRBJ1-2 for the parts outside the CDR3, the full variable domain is DTGVSQNPRHKITKRGQNVTFRCDPISEHNRLYWYRQTLGQGPEFLTYFQNEAQLEKSRLLSDRFSAERPKGSFSTLEIQRTEQGDSAMYLCASSLAYRDRGFGYTFGSGTRLTVV.

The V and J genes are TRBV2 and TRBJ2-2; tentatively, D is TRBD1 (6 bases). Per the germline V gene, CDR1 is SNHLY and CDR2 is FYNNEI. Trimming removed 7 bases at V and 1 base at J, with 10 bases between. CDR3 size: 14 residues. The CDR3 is CASTLTGNTGELFF. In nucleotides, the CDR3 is TGTGCCAGCACCTTGACAGGGAACACCGGGGAGCTGTTTTTT.

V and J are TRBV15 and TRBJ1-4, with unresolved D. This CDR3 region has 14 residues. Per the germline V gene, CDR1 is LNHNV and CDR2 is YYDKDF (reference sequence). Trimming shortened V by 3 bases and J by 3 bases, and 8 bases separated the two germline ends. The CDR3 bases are TGTGCCACCAGCAGCCGGGTTTCTAATGAAAAACTGTTTTTT. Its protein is CATSSRVSNEKLFF. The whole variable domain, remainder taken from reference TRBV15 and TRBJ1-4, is DAMVIQNPRYQVTQFGKPVTLSCSQTLNHNVMYWYQQKSSQAPKLLFHYYDKDFNNEADTPDNFQSRRPNTSFCFLDIRSPGLGDTAMYLCATSSRVSNEKLFFGSGTQLSVL.

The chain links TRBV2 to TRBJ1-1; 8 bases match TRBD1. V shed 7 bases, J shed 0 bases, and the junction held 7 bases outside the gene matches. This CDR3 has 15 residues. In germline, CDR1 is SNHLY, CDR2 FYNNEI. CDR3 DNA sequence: TGTGCCAGCAACTGGACAGGGAGGATGAACACTGAAGCTTTCTTT. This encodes CASNWTGRMNTEAFF.

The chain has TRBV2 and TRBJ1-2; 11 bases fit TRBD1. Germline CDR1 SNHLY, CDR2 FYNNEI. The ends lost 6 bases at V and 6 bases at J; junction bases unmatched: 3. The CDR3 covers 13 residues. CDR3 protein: CASRGTGGDGYTF. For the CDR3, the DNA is TGTGCCAGCAGGGGGACAGGGGGGGATGGCTACACCTTC.

The CDR3 DNA is TGTGCCAGTAGTACGGGACAGAGACTCTATGGCTACACCTTC. Protein sequence: CASSTGQRLYGYTF. The chain employs TRBV19 and TRBJ1-2, with 7 bases lining up with TRBD1. The V gene's germline CDR1 is LNHDA and CDR2 SQIVND (reference sequence). The CDR3 has 14 residues. V gave up 4 bases and J gave up 4 bases; unmatched junction bases: 6.

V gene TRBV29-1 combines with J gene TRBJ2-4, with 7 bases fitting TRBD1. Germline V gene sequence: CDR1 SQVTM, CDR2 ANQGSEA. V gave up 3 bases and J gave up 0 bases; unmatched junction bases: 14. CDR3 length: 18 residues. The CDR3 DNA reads TGCAGCGTTGAGAGCAGAGGGGGCTCGGGCCTAGCCAAAAACATTCAGTACTTC. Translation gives CSVESRGGSGLAKNIQYF.

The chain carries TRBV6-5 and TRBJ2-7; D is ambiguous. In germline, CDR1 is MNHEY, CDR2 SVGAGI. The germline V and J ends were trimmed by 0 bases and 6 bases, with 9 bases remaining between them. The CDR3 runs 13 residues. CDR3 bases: TGTGCCAGCAGTTACTCACTTAGTCGCGAGCAGTACTTC. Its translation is CASSYSLSREQYF.

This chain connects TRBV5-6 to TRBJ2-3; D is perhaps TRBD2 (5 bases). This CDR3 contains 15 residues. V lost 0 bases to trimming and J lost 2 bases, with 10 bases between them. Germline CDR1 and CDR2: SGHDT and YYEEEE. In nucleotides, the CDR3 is TGTGCCAGCAGCTTGGTGCAGCGGAACACAGATACGCAGTATTTT. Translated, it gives CASSLVQRNTDTQYF.

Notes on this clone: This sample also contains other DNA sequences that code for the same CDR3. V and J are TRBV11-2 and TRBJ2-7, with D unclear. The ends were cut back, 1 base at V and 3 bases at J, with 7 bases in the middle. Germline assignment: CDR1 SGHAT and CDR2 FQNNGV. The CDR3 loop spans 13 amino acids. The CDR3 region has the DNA TGTGCCAGCAGCTTAGGTCAGATCTACGAGCAGTACTTC. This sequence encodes CASSLGQIYEQYF.

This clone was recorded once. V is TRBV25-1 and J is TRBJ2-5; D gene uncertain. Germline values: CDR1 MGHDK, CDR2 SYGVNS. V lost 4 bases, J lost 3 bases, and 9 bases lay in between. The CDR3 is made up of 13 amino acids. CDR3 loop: CASSGRVKETQYF. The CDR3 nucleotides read TGTGCCAGCAGTGGACGGGTAAAAGAGACCCAGTACTTC. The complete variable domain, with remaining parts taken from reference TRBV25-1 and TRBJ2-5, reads EADIYQTPRYLVIGTGKKITLECSQTMGHDKMYWYQQDPGMELHLIHYSYGVNSTEKGDLSSESTVSRIRTEHFPLTLESARPSHTSQYLCASSGRVKETQYFGPGTRLLVL.